These 21 T cell receptor beta chains share one sample of origin, sequenced in a study of persistence of HIV-infected CD4 T cells. Sequencing used immunoSEQ version 4 in survey mode. Produced via immunoSEQ multiplex PCR; TCRdb's table is partial and in-frame only. The sample carries about 36,000 clones, 82% recorded once. Their antigen targets remain unknown. An overlapping HIV-1 Gag peptide pool stimulated these cells at 0.95 to 1 ug/peptide/mL. Sorted nonresponding memory CD4+ T cells were CD40L-negative, CD69-negative, CD45RO-high. The sample consisted of cultured CD4+ T cells from PBMCs, taken from a patient who received antiretroviral therapy. The origin of the receptors is an adult with HIV. The donor label of this sample is uncertain.

The gene calls are TRBV21-1 and TRBJ2-3; the D segment call TRBD1 is taken from the table without a DNA check. TRBV21-1 is noted as a pseudogene. The CDR3 consists of 15 residues. The CDR3 here is CASSKVGTHTDTQYF. CDR3 sequence (DNA): TGTGCCAGCAGCAAAGTAGGGACACACACAGATACGCAGTATTTT.

This clone was picked up one time. The chain couples TRBV6-6 to TRBJ1-2, with TRBD1 matching 7 bases. The CDR3 runs to 13 residues. The V gene end was trimmed by 8 bases and the J gene end by 2 bases; junction bases not matched to a gene: 5. Germline V CDR1 and CDR2: MNHNY, SVGAGI (reference sequence). CDR3 in DNA: TGTGCCAGCGCCGGGACAGCGAACTATGGCTACACCTTC. Its translation: CASAGTANYGYTF.

The sample holds a few counts of this clone. This rearrangement joins TRBV5-1 to TRBJ1-2, with D tentatively TRBD1 (6 bases). Looked up from germline, CDR1 is SGHRS and CDR2 is YFSETQ. The CDR3 runs 13 residues. V lost 4 bases to trimming and J lost 8 bases, with 15 bases between them. CDR3 DNA: TGCGCCAGCAGCACAGGACAGTTGAAAGGCTACACCTTC. Translated: CASSTGQLKGYTF.

This sequence joins TRBV5-1 and TRBJ1-2; no clear D. CDR3 length equals 16 residues. Germline assignment: CDR1 SGHRS and CDR2 YFSETQ. The ends were cut back, 0 bases at V and 3 bases at J, with 15 bases in the middle. Here the CDR3 DNA reads TGCGCCAGCAGCTTGGCCGGCAGGCAGGAGTACTATGGCTACACCTTC. It yields the protein CASSLAGRQEYYGYTF.

This clone came up once. The chain has TRBV4-2 and TRBJ1-6; D not resolved. The CDR3 has 15 amino acids. Trimming stripped 1 base from V and 6 bases from J, with 10 bases between. Per the germline V gene, CDR1 is LGHNA and CDR2 is YNFKEQ. The CDR3: CASSQGGGSNSPLHF. The CDR3 nucleotides read TGTGCCAGCAGCCAAGGGGGAGGGAGTAATTCACCCCTCCACTTT.

This clone has only one observation. CDR3 in DNA: TGCGCCAGCAGCGCGGGGGGGGCCCTCACCGAGGGCTACACCTTC. Encoded protein: CASSAGGALTEGYTF. This chain joins TRBV5-1 and TRBJ1-2; possibly TRBD1 for D (6 bases). The germline CDR1 and CDR2 sequences are SGHRS and YFSETQ. With 4 bases removed from V and 8 bases from J, the gap between germline ends came to 21 bases. This CDR3 contains 15 residues.

CDR3 coding DNA: TGCAGCGTCTCGGAGGGTCCAGATACGCAGTATTTT. Protein: CSVSEGPDTQYF. This chain connects TRBV29-1 to TRBJ2-3; D perhaps matches TRBD2 (6 bases). Germline V gene lookup returns CDR1 SQVTM and CDR2 ANQGSEA. Trimming took 6 bases from V and 4 from J, leaving 11 bases between them. The CDR3 is 12 amino acids.

This clone was detected a few times. The genes are TRBV29-1 and TRBJ1-1; possibly TRBD1 for D (5 bases). V was shortened by 6 bases and J by 1 base, with 15 bases between the two germline ends. This CDR3 is built from 14 residues. Looked up from germline, CDR1 is SQVTM and CDR2 is ANQGSEA. CDR3 residues: CSVRTRAGNTEAFF. The CDR3 DNA reads TGCAGCGTAAGGACACGGGCGGGGAACACTGAAGCTTTCTTT. The variable domain in full, with the rest retrieved from reference TRBV29-1 and TRBJ1-1, is SAVISQKPSRDICQRGTSLTIQCQVDSQVTMMFWYRQQPGQSLTLIATANQGSEATYESGFVIDKFPISRPNLTFSTLTVSNMSPEDSSIYLCSVRTRAGNTEAFFGQGTRLTVV.

The chain uses TRBV7-8 and TRBJ1-5, with D uncertain. The CDR3 is 13 amino acids. In germline, CDR1 is SGHVS, CDR2 FQNEAQ. Trimming left V 5 bases short and J 9 bases short, with 14 bases between. Here the CDR3 DNA reads TGTGCCAGCAGCCCCGTACCGGGTCGGCCCCAGCATTTT. Its protein product is CASSPVPGRPQHF.

The V and J genes are TRBV30 and TRBJ1-4; 7 nucleotides align to TRBD1. The CDR3 runs 11 residues. From germline, CDR1 is GTSNPN and CDR2 SVGIG (reference sequence). J was trimmed by 10 bases and V by 3 bases; bases with no gene match: 2. CDR3: CAWSTGAKLFF. The CDR3 nucleotides read TGTGCCTGGAGCACAGGGGCAAAACTGTTTTTT.

The genes are TRBV5-1 and TRBJ2-3, with TRBD2 matching 15 bases. CDR1 SGHRS and CDR2 YFSETQ come from the germline V gene. The CDR3 has 17 amino acids. With 4 bases clipped from V and 4 bases from J, the junction kept 7 bases outside the gene matches. CDR3 bases: TGCGCCAGCAGCAGATCGGGACTAGCGGGGGGACCAGATACGCAGTATTTT. Its translation is CASSRSGLAGGPDTQYF. Filled out from reference TRBV5-1 and TRBJ2-3, the complete variable domain reads KAGVTQTPRYLIKTRGQQVTLSCSPISGHRSVSWYQQTPGQGLQFLFEYFSETQRNKGNFPGRFSGRQFSNSRSEMNVSTLELGDSALYLCASSRSGLAGGPDTQYFGPGTRLTVL.

The rearrangement links TRBV2 to TRBJ2-4, with 7 bases aligning to TRBD1. The trim removed 6 bases at V and 6 bases at J, leaving 5 bases unmatched. CDR1 is SNHLY and CDR2 is FYNNEI in the germline V gene. The CDR3 loop spans 13 amino acids. The CDR3, as DNA: TGTGCCAGCAGCGAGGGGACAGCAAACATTCAGTACTTC. Protein: CASSEGTANIQYF.

V is TRBV3-1 (or the pseudogene TRBV3-2) and J is TRBJ1-2, with TRBD1 matching over 7 bases. Germline assignment: CDR1 LGHDT and CDR2 YNNKEL (reference sequence). The CDR3 has 14 amino acids. The V gene end was trimmed by 3 bases and the J gene end by 5 bases; junction bases not matched to a gene: 6. The CDR3 region has the DNA TGTGCCAGCAGCCAGTCGGGACAGTATTATGGCTACACCTTC. Protein sequence: CASSQSGQYYGYTF.

In DNA, the CDR3 is TGCGCCAGCAGCTTAGGACAGGGGCAAGATACGCAGTATTTT. This sequence encodes CASSLGQGQDTQYF. The chain joins TRBV5-1 to TRBJ2-3; TRBD1 matches at 9 bases. CDR3 length equals 14 residues. J was trimmed by 5 bases and V by 2 bases; bases with no gene match: 3. Germline CDR1 and CDR2: SGHRS and YFSETQ.

This chain links TRBV4-1 with TRBJ2-5; TRBD1 agrees at 7 bases. Germline loops: CDR1 MGHRA, CDR2 YSYEKL. This CDR3 region has 15 residues. Losses at the gene ends were 3 bases for V and 4 bases for J; bases not matched to a gene: 8. The CDR3 region is CASSHSSGQTETQYF. The CDR3 DNA follows: TGCGCCAGCAGCCACTCCTCGGGACAGACAGAGACCCAGTACTTC.

The V call is TRBV7-6, the J call TRBJ2-3; 9 positions match TRBD1. CDR3 length: 17 residues. Trimming at V came to 4 bases and at J to 1 base, leaving 9 bases not matched to a gene. Looked up from germline, CDR1 is SGHVS and CDR2 is FNYEAQ. The CDR3, as DNA: TGTGCCAGCAGCTCCTTGGGACAGGGCTGGGGCACAGATACGCAGTATTTT. It is translated as CASSSLGQGWGTDTQYF.

Regarding this clone: One junction end does not reproduce the germline sequence, and a read error may be involved. The V call is TRBV6-5, the J call TRBJ1-2; D remains ambiguous. Germline CDR1 is MNHEY and CDR2 is SVGAGI. The CDR3 runs 15 residues. CDR3 amino acids: CASSPKGVFNFGYTF. In DNA, the CDR3 is TGTGCCAGCAGTCCAAAAGGAGTGTTTAACTTTGGCTACACCTTC.

The gene calls are TRBV7-6 and TRBJ2-1; D is unclear. Trimming took 1 base from V and 6 from J, leaving 13 bases between them. CDR1 and CDR2 (germline): SGHVS, FNYEAQ. The CDR3 runs to 15 residues. For the CDR3, the DNA is TGTGCCAGCAGCTTAGTGGGAAGGGTCAGCAATGAGCAGTTCTTC. This encodes CASSLVGRVSNEQFF.

The chain employs TRBV5-1 and TRBJ1-6; no reliable D call. Per the germline V gene, CDR1 is SGHRS and CDR2 is YFSETQ. With 2 bases removed from V and 0 bases from J, the gap between germline ends came to 9 bases. The CDR3 is 16 residues long. The DNA for the CDR3 is TGCGCCAGCAGCTTACGAGATAGCTCCTATAATTCACCCCTCCACTTT. The encoded protein is CASSLRDSSYNSPLHF.

The chain combines TRBV10-3 with TRBJ2-6, with no clear D. The V and J ends lost 7 bases and 0 bases respectively, with 7 bases between them. The CDR3 extends over 14 amino acids. Germline CDR1 reads ENHRY; CDR2 reads SYGVKD. CDR3 sequence: CAITPASGANVLTF. In DNA, the CDR3 is TGTGCCATCACCCCCGCCTCTGGGGCCAACGTCCTGACTTTC.

To note about this clone: Other DNA sequences in the sample encode the same CDR3. V gene TRBV6-2 or TRBV6-3 combines with J gene TRBJ2-5; D gene ambiguous. The ends were cut back, 3 bases at V and 5 bases at J, with 10 bases in the middle. Germline V CDR1 and CDR2: MNHEY, SVGEGT. The CDR3 contains 13 residues. The CDR3 DNA sequence: TGTGCCAGCAGTTATAGGGCCGGCGAGACCCAGTACTTC. It is translated as CASSYRAGETQYF.